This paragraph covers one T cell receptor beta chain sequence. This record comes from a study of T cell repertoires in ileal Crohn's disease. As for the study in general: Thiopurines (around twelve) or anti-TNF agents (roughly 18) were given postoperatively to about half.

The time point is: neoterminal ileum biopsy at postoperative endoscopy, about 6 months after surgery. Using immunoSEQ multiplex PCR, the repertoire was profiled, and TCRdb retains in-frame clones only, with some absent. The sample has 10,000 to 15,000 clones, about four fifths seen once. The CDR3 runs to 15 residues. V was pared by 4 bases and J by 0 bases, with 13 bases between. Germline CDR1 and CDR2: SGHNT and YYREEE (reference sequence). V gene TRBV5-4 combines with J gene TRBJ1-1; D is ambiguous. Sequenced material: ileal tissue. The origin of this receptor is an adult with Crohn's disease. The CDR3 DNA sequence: TGTGCCAGCAGCACAGACGGCCAGATGAACACTGAAGCTTTCTTT. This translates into CASSTDGQMNTEAFF. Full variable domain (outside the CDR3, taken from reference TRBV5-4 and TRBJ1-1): ETGVTQSPTHLIKTRGQQVTLRCSSQSGHNTVSWYQQALGQGPQFIFQYYREEENGRGNFPPRFSGLQFPNYSSELNVNALELDDSALYLCASSTDGQMNTEAFFGQGTRLTVV.